This T cell receptor beta chain was sequenced in a study of T cells after yellow fever vaccination. The junction had 14 bases not matched to a gene; V was cut back by 8 bases and J by 0 bases. The CDR3 is 20 amino acids. TCRdb reprocessed the 5' RACE reads with MiXCR, giving one entry per CDR3 protein. The sample holds around 590,000 distinct CDR3 sequences, about 12% seen once. This clonotype was observed a few times. The V gene is TRBV12-3 or TRBV12-4, the J gene TRBJ2-6; 12 nucleotides align to TRBD1. Sequencing used PBMCs, obtained on the day of the yellow fever booster vaccination. This clonotype was sampled from a man aged 30 to 45 who received the YFV17D yellow fever vaccine. The CDR3 nucleotides are TGTGCCAGCGCCCGGTCGGGGACGGGACAGGGGGCCTCTGGGGCCAACGTCCTGACTTTC. Its translation is CASARSGTGQGASGANVLTF.